The 25 T cell receptor beta chains listed next were all sequenced from one sample in a study of Graves' ophthalmopathy and Graves' hyperthyroidism. The sequenced template was RNA, covering the TCR beta CDR3 region. RT-PCR was first run with HTBI primers, then multiplex PCR in a second round. TCRdb called the multiplex PCR reads again in MiXCR, with one record for every CDR3 protein. The sample has over a million distinct CDR3 sequences, about 35% seen once. The sample comprised peripheral blood or thyroid tissue (not recorded which). All receptors derive from an adult man with Graves' hyperthyroidism.

This clonotype occurred a few times. The V call is TRBV10-1, the J call TRBJ2-2, with unresolved D. The CDR3 is made up of 13 amino acids. CDR1 is WNHNN and CDR2 is SYGVQD in the germline V gene (reference sequence). Deletions cut 0 bases from V and 8 bases from J, with 7 bases between. The CDR3 nucleotides are TGCGCCAGCAGTGAGTCCGGAAAGGGGGAGCTGTTTTTT. Translating it yields CASSESGKGELFF.

This clonotype was seen repeatedly, ten times or more. The rearrangement uses TRBV7-2 and TRBJ2-5; TRBD2 is a possible D gene (7 bases). Germline-derived CDR1 and CDR2 are SGHTA and FQGNSA. V dropped 4 bases and J dropped 4 bases, with 19 bases sitting between them. The CDR3 has 16 residues. The DNA of the CDR3 is TGTGCCAGCAGCTCCGCTGGGGGGGCCAGCCGAGAGACCCAGTACTTC. Its protein product is CASSSAGGASRETQYF.

The chain couples TRBV5-1 to TRBJ2-3; tentative D call: TRBD1 (5 bases). Germline CDR1 SGHRS, CDR2 YFSETQ. The CDR3 contains 16 residues. V was shortened by 2 bases and J by 2 bases, with 15 bases between the two germline ends. DNA of the CDR3: TGCGCCAGCAGCTTCTCGACAGTTGGAGTCACAGATACGCAGTATTTT. The encoded protein is CASSFSTVGVTDTQYF.

CDR3 loop: CATSAGGPAGELFF. Written as DNA, the CDR3 is TGTGCCACATCAGCGGGAGGGCCGGCCGGGGAGCTGTTTTTT. The chain employs TRBV28 and TRBJ2-2, with 10 bases aligning to TRBD2. The CDR3 consists of 14 residues. Trimming cost V 10 bases and J 6 bases; bases outside gene matches: 8. Per germline, CDR1 MDHEN and CDR2 SYDVKM. Based on the CDR3 plus reference TRBV28 and TRBJ2-2, the full variable domain is DVKVTQSSRYLVKRTGEKVFLECVQDMDHENMFWYRQDPGLGLRLIYFSYDVKMKEKGDIPEGYSVSREKKERFSLILESASTNQTSMYLCATSAGGPAGELFFGEGSRLTVL.

This clonotype was observed many times. The chain employs TRBV29-1 and TRBJ2-7; 9 bases are a match to TRBD1. Per germline, CDR1 SQVTM and CDR2 ANQGSEA. This CDR3 region has 15 residues. V lost 1 base and J lost 5; bases outside the gene matches: 9. CDR3 nucleotide sequence: TGCAGCGTTGAAGGGATGGGGACAGGGATCCACGAGCAGTACTTC. Encoded protein: CSVEGMGTGIHEQYF.

A note on this clonotype: The junction shows a germline mismatch at one end, possibly a read error. The chain couples TRBV5-1 to TRBJ2-2; D may be TRBD1 (5 bases). The CDR3 extends over 13 amino acids. CDR1 and CDR2 (germline): SGHRS, YFSETQ. The CDR3 sequence is CASSPGISGELFF. The CDR3 DNA follows: TGCGCCAGCAGCCCAGGGATCTCCGGCGAGCTGTTTTTT.

This clonotype was detected many times. This rearrangement joins TRBV19 to TRBJ1-6; the match to TRBD1 covers 7 bases. Germline loops: CDR1 LNHDA, CDR2 SQIVND (reference sequence). Trimming at V came to 6 bases and at J to 0 bases, leaving 5 bases not matched to a gene. CDR3 length: 16 residues. CDR3 in DNA: TGTGCCAGTAGAATACAGGGGAGCTCCTATAATTCACCCCTCCACTTT. This codes for CASRIQGSSYNSPLHF.

This clonotype was seen ten or more times. The chain carries TRBV20-1 and TRBJ1-4, with a weak D call TRBD1 (5 bases). CDR1 is DFQATT, CDR2 SNEGSKA, per germline (reference sequence). The V end lost 5 bases, the J end lost 0 bases, and 10 bases lay between the germline ends. The CDR3 contains 14 residues. The DNA for the CDR3 is TGCAGTGCTGAACCAGGGACAACTAATGAAAAACTGTTTTTT. Translating it yields CSAEPGTTNEKLFF.

This clonotype occurred many times. This rearrangement joins TRBV19 to TRBJ1-1, with D perhaps matching TRBD1 (5 bases). This CDR3 is built from 13 residues. Germline-derived CDR1 and CDR2 are LNHDA and SQIVND (reference sequence). The V end lost 7 bases, the J end lost 9 bases, and 18 bases lay between the germline ends. CDR3 sequence (DNA): TGTGCCAGTACGGGACCAGCTAAAATACAAGCTTTCTTT. It codes for CASTGPAKIQAFF.

In this sample, this clonotype turned up a few times. The rearrangement joins TRBV29-1 to TRBJ1-1, with 9 bases that match TRBD1. This CDR3 has 15 residues. Germline V gene lookup returns CDR1 SQVTM and CDR2 ANQGSEA. V lost 1 base to trimming and J lost 6 bases; unmatched junction nucleotides: 9. The CDR3 region is CSVEVRGQGFAEAFF. Written as DNA, the CDR3 is TGCAGCGTTGAAGTGAGGGGACAGGGTTTCGCTGAAGCTTTCTTT.

This clonotype appeared many times. The chain carries TRBV7-3 and TRBJ1-6; tentatively, D is TRBD1 (5 bases). There are 13 residues in the CDR3. Trimming took 5 bases from V and 16 from J, leaving 18 bases between them. Germline assignment: CDR1 SGHTA and CDR2 FQGTGA. In nucleotides, the CDR3 is TGTGCCAGCAGCAATGGGGACGAGGCCAAGCTCCACTTT. Its translation: CASSNGDEAKLHF.

The CDR3 nucleotides read TGTGCCAGCAGTCCCATGCCAAGCTATGGGGCCAACGTCCTGACTTTC. It translates to CASSPMPSYGANVLTF. The genes are TRBV2 and TRBJ2-6, with unresolved D. Trimming left V 5 bases short and J 3 bases short, with 14 bases between. Germline-derived CDR1 and CDR2 are SNHLY and FYNNEI. The CDR3 is made up of 16 amino acids. Full variable domain (rest looked up from reference TRBV2 and TRBJ2-6): EPEVTQTPSHQVTQMGQEVILRCVPISNHLYFYWYRQILGQKVEFLVSFYNNEISEKSEIFDDQFSVERPDGSNFTLKIRSTKLEDSAMYFCASSPMPSYGANVLTFGAGSRLTVL.

This clonotype was observed at least ten times. The chain uses TRBV20-1 and TRBJ1-2; D not certain. This CDR3 has 11 residues. V was cut by 2 bases and J by 9 bases, with 10 bases left in between. CDR1 is DFQATT, CDR2 SNEGSKA, per germline (reference sequence). The CDR3 nucleotides read TGCAGTGCTAGACAAGTTCAGAGCTACACCTTC. Amino acid sequence: CSARQVQSYTF.

Notes on this clonotype: This sequence may be a read error, since a much larger clone differs from it by one base. This chain connects TRBV9 to TRBJ1-2; D gene ambiguous. CDR3 length equals 15 residues. V dropped 0 bases and J dropped 7 bases, with 16 bases sitting between them. Germline V gene lookup returns CDR1 SGDLS and CDR2 YYNGEE. The CDR3 DNA is TGTGCCAGCAGCGTAGACGGAGGTGCCGGACTTGGCTACACCTTC. Its protein product is CASSVDGGAGLGYTF.

The V call is TRBV15, the J call TRBJ2-7; 8 bases map to TRBD1. The germline CDR1 and CDR2 sequences are LNHNV and YYDKDF (reference sequence). The junction had 9 bases not matched to a gene; V was cut back by 3 bases and J by 2 bases. CDR3 length: 16 amino acids. CDR3 region: CATSSLNQDRAYEQYF. CDR3 coding DNA: TGTGCCACCAGCAGCCTCAATCAGGACAGGGCCTACGAGCAGTACTTC.

The rearrangement links TRBV2 to TRBJ1-6, with 7 bases aligning to TRBD1. The CDR3 length is 15 residues. J gave up 14 bases and V 3 bases, and 13 bases lay outside the gene matches. Germline lookup yields CDR1 SNHLY and CDR2 FYNNEI. CDR3 DNA sequence: TGTGCCAGCAGTGACCGGGGGACAGCCGGTCTAGCCCTCCACTTT. The encoded protein is CASSDRGTAGLALHF. Drawing the rest from reference TRBV2 and TRBJ1-6, the complete variable domain is EPEVTQTPSHQVTQMGQEVILRCVPISNHLYFYWYRQILGQKVEFLVSFYNNEISEKSEIFDDQFSVERPDGSNFTLKIRSTKLEDSAMYFCASSDRGTAGLALHFGNGTRLTVT.

This clonotype was recorded many times. Here the CDR3 reads CSASDSLTGELFF. CDR3 bases: TGCAGTGCCTCGGACAGTCTCACCGGGGAGCTGTTTTTT. The chain carries TRBV20-1 and TRBJ2-2; perhaps TRBD1 as D (6 bases). CDR3 size: 13 residues. The V gene's germline CDR1 is DFQATT and CDR2 SNEGSKA (reference sequence). With 6 bases removed from V and 4 bases from J, the gap between germline ends came to 12 bases.

This clonotype was detected a few times. A much larger clone lies a single base off, so this may be a read error. The chain recombines TRBV7-8 with TRBJ1-5; no clear D gene. Germline V lookup: CDR1 SGHVS, CDR2 FQNEAQ. This CDR3 is built from 13 residues. Trimming cost V 10 bases and J 7 bases, with 17 bases left between them. CDR3 sequence (DNA): TGTGCCATCAGTTACTCGTCCGACCAGCCCCAGCATTTT. It translates to CAISYSSDQPQHF.

This clonotype was observed at least ten times. CDR3: CASSSPIRDSQETQYF. CDR3 DNA sequence: TGTGCCAGCAGCTCCCCGATCAGGGACAGCCAAGAGACCCAGTACTTC. This rearrangement joins TRBV7-2 to TRBJ2-5; 7 bases align to TRBD1. V dropped 4 bases and J dropped 1; count of bases not matched to a gene: 9. Germline loops: CDR1 SGHTA, CDR2 FQGNSA. This CDR3 comprises 16 residues.

This clonotype was counted only a few times. The CDR3: CASSLGTLEGNEKLFF. The CDR3 DNA reads as TGTGCCAGCAGCTTAGGGACTCTTGAGGGAAATGAAAAACTGTTTTTT. V gene TRBV7-9 combines with J gene TRBJ1-4, with D uncertain. CDR3 length: 16 residues. Per the germline V gene, CDR1 is SEHNR and CDR2 is FQNEAQ (reference sequence). V lost 1 base, J lost 5 bases, and 14 bases lay in between.

This clonotype was seen at least ten times. This chain links TRBV19 with TRBJ2-2; 10 bases match TRBD1. CDR1 and CDR2 from the germline V gene are LNHDA and SQIVND (reference sequence). The J segment lost 6 bases and the V segment lost 6 bases, leaving 10 bases of the junction unmatched. This CDR3 region has 16 residues. The CDR3 sequence is CASRDDRGRLAGELFF. In nucleotides, the CDR3 is TGTGCCAGTAGGGACGACAGGGGGCGTCTAGCCGGGGAGCTGTTTTTT.

The chain uses TRBV12-3 or TRBV12-4 and TRBJ1-5, with 8 bases aligning to TRBD1. The V gene end was trimmed by 5 bases and the J gene end by 5 bases; junction bases not matched to a gene: 5. The length of the CDR3 is 14 residues. CDR3 amino acids: CASSGQGGYQPQHF. The CDR3 DNA reads TGTGCCAGCAGTGGACAGGGAGGTTATCAGCCCCAGCATTTT.

Many counts were recorded for this clonotype. The genes are TRBV6-2 or TRBV6-3 and TRBJ2-5; the D is unclear. This CDR3 spans 12 amino acids. V dropped 6 bases and J dropped 0 bases, with 5 bases sitting between them. Germline assignment: CDR1 MNHEY and CDR2 SVGEGT. The DNA of the CDR3 is TGTGCCAGCAGGGGCCACCAAGAGACCCAGTACTTC. Protein product: CASRGHQETQYF.

J is TRBJ2-2 and V is TRBV5-1; 7 bases are a match to TRBD1. After removal of 0 bases from V and 0 bases from J, the junction contained 2 bases not matched to a gene. Germline loops: CDR1 SGHRS, CDR2 YFSETQ. The CDR3 spans 16 residues. CDR3 nucleotide sequence: TGCGCCAGCAGCTTGGTTAGGGGGCCGAACACCGGGGAGCTGTTTTTT. This codes for CASSLVRGPNTGELFF.

The CDR3 region has the DNA TGTGCAAGAGTTGGTAGCGGAGAGACCCAGTACTTC. It translates to CARVGSGETQYF. This chain uses TRBV11-2 with TRBJ2-5; D may be TRBD2 (6 bases). There are 12 residues in the CDR3. CDR1 SGHAT and CDR2 FQNNGV come from the germline V gene.